Listed here are 31 T cell receptor beta chains from one sample, sequenced in a study of blood T cell repertoires in COVID-19 (dated by TCRdb to the early 2020s). The library was made by the immunoSEQ multiplex PCR assay. In TCRdb, the immuneACCESS table is reduced to in-frame sequences with V and J assigned. These tables do not hold every clone; where another copy was compared, an unresolved V gene accounts for under half, and the others remain unexplained. For this sample the table gives about 110,000 clones, of which 85% to 90% were detected only once. The ten biggest clones cover approximately 1% of the sample. The sequenced sample consisted of peripheral blood. The receptors here all came from a human donor in a cohort sampled during active COVID-19.

This rearrangement joins TRBV6-5 to TRBJ1-2, with D uncertain. The CDR3 is 13 amino acids. From germline, CDR1 is MNHEY and CDR2 SVGAGI. V dropped 6 bases and J dropped 4 bases, with 12 bases sitting between them. CDR3 coding DNA: TGTGCCAGCAGCCGCCGAGGGTCCTATGGCTACACCTTC. Translation gives CASSRRGSYGYTF.

The chain is built from TRBV9 and TRBJ2-3, with a weak D call TRBD2 (5 bases). The CDR3 spans 14 residues. CDR1 is SGDLS and CDR2 is YYNGEE in the germline V gene. Trimming left V 1 base short and J 2 bases short, with 8 bases between. For the CDR3, the DNA is TGTGCCAGCAGCGTACGGACTGTCACAGATACGCAGTATTTT. Protein: CASSVRTVTDTQYF. Using reference TRBV9 and TRBJ2-3 for the parts outside the CDR3, the full variable domain is DSGVTQTPKHLITATGQRVTLRCSPRSGDLSVYWYQQSLDQGLQFLIQYYNGEERAKGNILERFSAQQFPDLHSELNLSSLELGDSALYFCASSVRTVTDTQYFGPGTRLTVL.

The chain joins TRBV2 to TRBJ2-3, with D perhaps TRBD1 (6 bases). V gave up 8 bases and J gave up 1 base, with 13 bases separating them. The CDR3 extends over 14 amino acids. Germline V gene lookup returns CDR1 SNHLY and CDR2 FYNNEI. The CDR3 DNA reads TGTGCCAGCCAAAATAACAGGGGCACAGATACGCAGTATTTT. This translates into CASQNNRGTDTQYF.

The rearrangement uses TRBV5-1 and TRBJ2-1, with D possibly TRBD2 on 7 matching bases. This CDR3 has 14 amino acids. Looked up from germline, CDR1 is SGHRS and CDR2 is YFSETQ. V gave up 5 bases and J gave up 7 bases, with 16 bases separating them. In nucleotides, the CDR3 is TGCGCCAGCAGTCTTGGACTAGGGGGTAATGAGCAGTTCTTC. Residues: CASSLGLGGNEQFF.

The chain uses TRBV24-1 and TRBJ2-4, with unresolved D. The CDR3 loop spans 14 amino acids. With 5 bases removed from V and 2 bases from J, the gap between germline ends came to 9 bases. Germline lookup yields CDR1 KGHDR and CDR2 SFDVKD. This CDR3 is CATSASEPKNIQYF. The CDR3 coding sequence is TGTGCCACCAGTGCTTCGGAGCCCAAAAACATTCAGTACTTC.

The chain joins TRBV11-3 to TRBJ2-7, with a possible D match to TRBD1 (5 bases). The CDR3 totals 14 residues. V shed 6 bases and J shed 2 bases, with 14 bases lying between them. CDR1 is SGHNT and CDR2 is YENEEA in the germline V gene. The CDR3 nucleotides read TGTGCCAGCAGGCCAGGGAATAGTGCCTACGAGCAGTACTTC. Protein: CASRPGNSAYEQYF.

V is TRBV10-3 and J is TRBJ2-3; 8 nucleotides line up with TRBD2. V was pared by 10 bases and J by 1 base, with 7 bases of the junction left unmatched. The CDR3 consists of 14 residues. Germline lookup yields CDR1 ENHRY and CDR2 SYGVKD. The CDR3: CASTPRGGTDTQYF. In DNA form, the CDR3 reads TGTGCCAGCACACCGCGGGGGGGCACAGATACGCAGTATTTT.

J is TRBJ2-3 and V is TRBV24-1; TRBD2 agrees at 11 bases. V was clipped by 7 bases and J by 1 base; unmatched bases: 6. This CDR3 has 16 amino acids. The V gene's germline CDR1 is KGHDR and CDR2 SFDVKD. The chain's CDR3 is CATRTSTSGGTDTQYF. The CDR3 DNA reads TGTGCCACCAGAACTTCGACTAGCGGGGGCACAGATACGCAGTATTTT.

V gene TRBV18 combines with J gene TRBJ1-5, with D uncertain. The CDR3 totals 18 residues. Germline V gene lookup returns CDR1 KGHSH and CDR2 LQKENI. Trimming took 2 bases from V and 0 from J, leaving 17 bases between them. CDR3 in DNA: TGTGCCAGCTCACCATGGGGAGGCGCGGGATATAGCAATCAGCCCCAGCATTTT. Protein product: CASSPWGGAGYSNQPQHF.

This chain links TRBV2 with TRBJ1-1; D call uncertain. V shed 2 bases and J shed 4 bases, with 5 bases lying between them. There are 12 residues in the CDR3. Looked up from germline, CDR1 is SNHLY and CDR2 is FYNNEI. CDR3 coding DNA: TGTGCCAGCAGTGAATCGGGCACTGAAGCTTTCTTT. Residues: CASSESGTEAFF.

The chain has TRBV7-2 and TRBJ2-7, with 9 bases matching TRBD2. CDR1 and CDR2 (germline): SGHTA, FQGNSA. This CDR3 is 17 amino acids long. Germline trimming cut 4 bases from V and 1 base from J; bases unmatched to any gene: 11. CDR3 in DNA: TGTGCCAGCAGCTCCCAACGCGGGAGGGACGATTCCTACGAGCAGTACTTC. This translates into CASSSQRGRDDSYEQYF.

The chain is built from TRBV5-1 and TRBJ2-6; D call uncertain. The CDR3 has 17 residues. V lost 2 bases to trimming and J lost 1 base, with 13 bases between them. Per the germline V gene, CDR1 is SGHRS and CDR2 is YFSETQ. CDR3 DNA: TGCGCCAGCAGCTTCTACACACAGCAATCTGGGGCCAACGTCCTGACTTTC. Residues: CASSFYTQQSGANVLTF.

This sequence joins TRBV4-1 and TRBJ1-1; D is possibly TRBD1 (6 bases). Trimming left V 5 bases short and J 6 bases short, with 25 bases between. The germline gives CDR1 MGHRA, CDR2 YSYEKL. This CDR3 is 17 amino acids long. The CDR3 DNA reads TGCGCCAGCAGCAAGACCCGGGACATGCGTGGACGGGCTGAAGCTTTCTTT. Protein: CASSKTRDMRGRAEAFF.

The chain is built from TRBV15 and TRBJ1-1; D perhaps matches TRBD1 (6 bases). The CDR3 runs 18 residues. Per the germline V gene, CDR1 is LNHNV and CDR2 is YYDKDF (reference sequence). Trimming stripped 0 bases from V and 1 base from J, with 18 bases between. CDR3 bases: TGTGCCACCAGCAGAGATCCCTCTGATTCGACAGGGAACACTGAAGCTTTCTTT. As protein: CATSRDPSDSTGNTEAFF. The whole variable domain, filled in from reference TRBV15 and TRBJ1-1, reads DAMVIQNPRYQVTQFGKPVTLSCSQTLNHNVMYWYQQKSSQAPKLLFHYYDKDFNNEADTPDNFQSRRPNTSFCFLDIRSPGLGDTAMYLCATSRDPSDSTGNTEAFFGQGTRLTVV.

The rearrangement links TRBV19 to TRBJ1-3; TRBD1 might be the D (5 bases). The CDR3 extends over 19 amino acids. The V and J ends lost 5 bases and 0 bases respectively, with 23 bases between them. Germline V lookup: CDR1 LNHDA, CDR2 SQIVND (reference sequence). The CDR3 protein is CASSPERGGDSISGNTIYF. CDR3 nucleotides: TGTGCCAGTAGTCCCGAGCGGGGAGGGGATTCTATCTCTGGAAACACCATATATTTT.

The CDR3 nucleotides read TGTGCCAGTAGTCCCAATCTAGCGGGAGGCACAGATACGCAGTATTTT. It codes for CASSPNLAGGTDTQYF. The chain uses TRBV19 and TRBJ2-3; TRBD2 matches at 10 bases. Looked up from germline, CDR1 is LNHDA and CDR2 is SQIVND (reference sequence). The CDR3 is made up of 16 amino acids. V lost 5 bases to trimming and J lost 1 base; unmatched junction nucleotides: 6.

The rearrangement joins TRBV5-6 to TRBJ2-7; tentatively, D is TRBD2 (5 bases). CDR3 length equals 14 residues. The V end was cut by 4 bases, the J end by 0 bases, with 11 bases between. Germline CDR1 is SGHDT and CDR2 is YYEEEE. The CDR3 loop is CASSPDYYSYEQYF. CDR3 bases: TGTGCCAGCAGCCCCGACTATTACTCCTACGAGCAGTACTTC.

The chain links TRBV19 to TRBJ1-2; D remains ambiguous. V was shortened by 3 bases and J by 4 bases, with 21 bases between the two germline ends. The CDR3 loop spans 17 amino acids. From germline, CDR1 is LNHDA and CDR2 SQIVND (reference sequence). CDR3 loop: CASSIAPGVADPYGYTF. The CDR3, as DNA: TGTGCCAGTAGTATCGCCCCCGGGGTCGCGGACCCCTATGGCTACACCTTC.

The chain couples TRBV5-4 to TRBJ2-1, with TRBD2 as a possible D gene (5 bases). Germline assignment: CDR1 SGHNT and CDR2 YYREEE (reference sequence). This CDR3 contains 19 residues. The V gene lost 4 bases and the J gene lost 0 bases, with 23 bases spanning the gap. The CDR3 DNA sequence: TGTGCCAGCAGCCTTCGGGGAATTATAGCGACCAGCTCCTACAATGAGCAGTTCTTC. It specifies CASSLRGIIATSSYNEQFF. The full variable domain, completed using reference TRBV5-4 and TRBJ2-1, is ETGVTQSPTHLIKTRGQQVTLRCSSQSGHNTVSWYQQALGQGPQFIFQYYREEENGRGNFPPRFSGLQFPNYSSELNVNALELDDSALYLCASSLRGIIATSSYNEQFFGPGTRLTVL.

The chain carries TRBV18 and TRBJ1-2; TRBD1 is a possible D gene (6 bases). Between the trimmed V and J ends, which lost 6 bases and 4 bases, there was a span of 15 bases. Germline CDR1 is KGHSH and CDR2 is LQKENI. The CDR3 spans 14 residues. The DNA for the CDR3 is TGTGCCAGCTCCCAAGGGGGTCAGGTCTATGGCTACACCTTC. Protein product: CASSQGGQVYGYTF.

The rearrangement joins TRBV9 to TRBJ2-1; no reliable D call. CDR3 length equals 11 residues. In germline, CDR1 is SGDLS, CDR2 YYNGEE. Trimming removed 5 bases from V and 4 bases from J, with 4 bases in between. In nucleotides, the CDR3 is TGTGCCAGCAGTAGATACAATGAGCAGTTCTTC. Protein: CASSRYNEQFF.

This sequence joins TRBV18 and TRBJ2-7, with 10 bases that match TRBD1. This CDR3 region has 18 residues. The germline CDR1 and CDR2 sequences are KGHSH and LQKENI. V gave up 5 bases and J gave up 1 base; unmatched junction bases: 14. The CDR3, as DNA: TGTGCCAGCTCATTTAAGGCCGGGACAGGGGCGTTATCCTACGAGCAGTACTTC. Its protein is CASSFKAGTGALSYEQYF.

The chain joins TRBV18 to TRBJ1-2; possible D gene TRBD1, 5 bases. Germline V gives CDR1 KGHSH, CDR2 LQKENI. The V gene lost 0 bases and the J gene lost 14 bases, with 13 bases spanning the gap. The CDR3 spans 12 residues. CDR3 loop: CASSPPTRAPTF. CDR3 bases: TGTGCCAGCTCACCACCGACCAGGGCTCCAACCTTC.

V and J are TRBV2 and TRBJ1-2, with D hard to call. Deletions cut 7 bases from V and 2 bases from J, with 5 bases between. This CDR3 region has 11 residues. Germline CDR1 and CDR2: SNHLY and FYNNEI. The CDR3, as DNA: TGTGCCAGCACAGTGAACTATGGCTACACCTTC. It is translated as CASTVNYGYTF.

This chain links TRBV2 with TRBJ2-3; 9 bases match TRBD2. The length of the CDR3 is 18 residues. Germline lookup yields CDR1 SNHLY and CDR2 FYNNEI. The V segment lost 2 bases and the J segment 1 base; nucleotides outside the gene matches: 10. The chain's CDR3 is CASSEPAGQRGGTDTQYF. The CDR3 DNA follows: TGTGCCAGCAGTGAACCGGCGGGCCAGCGGGGGGGCACAGATACGCAGTATTTT. Combining the CDR3 with reference TRBV2 and TRBJ2-3 gives the whole variable domain EPEVTQTPSHQVTQMGQEVILRCVPISNHLYFYWYRQILGQKVEFLVSFYNNEISEKSEIFDDQFSVERPDGSNFTLKIRSTKLEDSAMYFCASSEPAGQRGGTDTQYFGPGTRLTVL.

The V and J genes are TRBV5-1 and TRBJ2-5, with 7 bases aligning to TRBD2. J was trimmed by 5 bases and V by 4 bases; bases with no gene match: 5. The CDR3 has 13 amino acids. Germline values: CDR1 SGHRS, CDR2 YFSETQ. The CDR3 DNA sequence: TGCGCCAGCAGCCCCGCGGGAGTGGAGACCCAGTACTTC. Residues: CASSPAGVETQYF. Full variable domain (missing parts from reference TRBV5-1 and TRBJ2-5): KAGVTQTPRYLIKTRGQQVTLSCSPISGHRSVSWYQQTPGQGLQFLFEYFSETQRNKGNFPGRFSGRQFSNSRSEMNVSTLELGDSALYLCASSPAGVETQYFGPGTRLLVL.

The gene calls are TRBV11-3 and TRBJ2-2; the match to TRBD2 covers 10 bases. Germline values: CDR1 SGHNT, CDR2 YENEEA. Germline trimming cut 5 bases from V and 1 base from J; bases unmatched to any gene: 4. The CDR3 covers 16 residues. As DNA, the CDR3 is TGTGCCAGCAGCACCCGGACTAGCGGGAACACCGGGGAGCTGTTTTTT. Protein sequence: CASSTRTSGNTGELFF.

The V gene is TRBV28, the J gene TRBJ2-3; D not certain. V lost 6 bases and J 2 bases, leaving 15 bases between the germline ends. Germline V gene lookup returns CDR1 MDHEN and CDR2 SYDVKM. The CDR3 totals 15 residues. Here the CDR3 DNA reads TGTGCCAGCAGGGAATCTGGGCGCCCCACAGATACGCAGTATTTT. Protein product: CASRESGRPTDTQYF. Supplemented by reference TRBV28 and TRBJ2-3, the full variable domain reads DVKVTQSSRYLVKRTGEKVFLECVQDMDHENMFWYRQDPGLGLRLIYFSYDVKMKEKGDIPEGYSVSREKKERFSLILESASTNQTSMYLCASRESGRPTDTQYFGPGTRLTVL.

The V and J genes are TRBV20-1 and TRBJ2-1, with D tentatively TRBD2 (5 bases). V lost 3 bases to trimming and J lost 3 bases, with 9 bases between them. CDR3 size: 13 residues. Germline-derived CDR1 and CDR2 are DFQATT and SNEGSKA (reference sequence). DNA for the CDR3: TGCAGTGCTAGTTACGGGGTCTACAATGAGCAGTTCTTC. Residues: CSASYGVYNEQFF.

The V gene is TRBV5-4, the J gene TRBJ1-1; D is unclear. The CDR3 covers 13 residues. CDR1 and CDR2 (germline): SGHNT, YYREEE (reference sequence). Between the trimmed V and J ends, which lost 4 bases and 4 bases, there was a span of 11 bases. Here the CDR3 reads CASSRVGGTEAFF. DNA of the CDR3: TGTGCCAGCAGCCGGGTTGGCGGCACTGAAGCTTTCTTT.

This chain uses TRBV19 with TRBJ2-1, with TRBD2 matching over 8 bases. Germline V gene data show CDR1 as LNHDA and CDR2 as SQIVND (reference sequence). J gave up 8 bases and V 7 bases, and 13 bases lay outside the gene matches. CDR3 length: 15 residues. CDR3 protein: CASTASGLGVHEQFF. As DNA, the CDR3 is TGTGCCAGTACCGCTAGCGGGCTAGGCGTACATGAGCAGTTCTTC.